This T cell receptor (beta chain) originates from a study of T cells after yellow fever vaccination. About the research overall: The authors prepared low-cell-number fractions using SMART-Seq v4 Ultra Low Input.

General study results and limits: The booster saw the reappearance of most primary-vaccination clones (approximately 96% CD4, almost 90% CD8). Shared CD4/CD8 clonotypes were a small share, likely from convergent recombination. It was the secondary response that reached its peak faster, day 5 versus 15, but it was weaker.

TCRdb analysed the 5' RACE reads with MiXCR anew, one entry per CDR3 protein. The table has under 700,000 distinct CDR3 sequences, about 17% seen once. CDR1 is DFQATT and CDR2 is SNEGSKA in the germline V gene (reference sequence). This CDR3 spans 16 amino acids. Trimming took 3 bases from V and 2 from J, leaving 17 bases between them. Concerning this clonotype itself: The antigen is not known.

The sequence was collected from a man in his late teens or twenties who received the YFV17D yellow fever vaccine. The material sequenced was PBMCs, taken 4 to 6 days after the first yellow fever vaccination. The chain employs TRBV20-1 and TRBJ2-1; no definite D call. The CDR3 DNA reads as TGCAGTGCTAGTAACCGGGCGGCCCACGCCTACAATGAGCAGTTCTTC. This sequence encodes CSASNRAAHAYNEQFF.